This T cell receptor (beta chain) was captured by sequencing in a study of blood T cells in healthy people across ages. Together with a sample-barcoded 5' primer, a J-beta primer mix was included in a second PCR lasting about 7 to 11 cycles. TCRdb reprocessed the 5' RACE reads via MiXCR and lists one record per CDR3 protein. The sample carries 650,000 to 800,000 distinct CDR3 sequences, under 45% recorded once. Germline CDR1 reads SNHLY; CDR2 reads FYNNEI. This CDR3 is 13 amino acids long. V dropped 6 bases and J dropped 6 bases, with 12 bases sitting between them. Isolation recovered at least 7 million PBMCs from every sample.

The origin of this receptor is a man aged 55 to 69 in good health. Sequences were obtained from blood. This chain connects TRBV2 to TRBJ2-4, with no clear D. The CDR3 DNA reads as TGTGCCAGCAGGACGGCCCCTGGAAACATTCAGTACTTC. Its translation is CASRTAPGNIQYF.